The rows below give T cell receptor beta chains drawn from one sample of a study of cytomegalovirus exposure and HLA in healthy donors. Clones were read by immunoSEQ multiplex PCR, and TCRdb kept only the in-frame ones, dropping some. The sample yields about 190,000 clones, around 84% seen once. Specimen: PBMCs. These receptors came from a young woman in good health and CMV-seronegative. Each CDR3 is given with its conserved first and last residue. D genes are given only for firm matches. Clone size is not always given. Where it is, it says once, few, many or a class for expanded clones.

d_call	j_call	clone_size	v_call	cdr3_nt	cdr3_aa
TRBD1	TRBJ1-6	NA	TRBV19	TGTGCCAGTAGCGAAACAGGGGGAACTAATTCACCCCTCCACTTT	CASSETGGTNSPLHF
TRBD1	TRBJ2-7	NA	TRBV5-4	TGTGCCAGCAGCTTGGGGCCTGACAGGGGTTCCTACGAGCAGTACTTC	CASSLGPDRGSYEQYF
TRBD2	TRBJ2-3	NA	TRBV13	TGTGCCAGCAGCTTAGGCCACGGGGCTAGCGGGAGGGATACGCAGTATTTT	CASSLGHGASGRDTQYF
NA	TRBJ2-7	NA	TRBV12-2	TGTGCAAGTCGCTTAGCGCGGTGTCGGGGTACCTACGAGCAGTACTTC	CASRLARCRGTYEQYF
NA	TRBJ1-1	NA	TRBV18	TGTGCCAGCTCACCACGCGAGGGTAACACTGAAGCTTTCTTT	CASSPREGNTEAFF
TRBD1	TRBJ2-7	NA	TRBV10-3	TGTGCCAGCAGTGATCTTACCGGGACAGGGTCCGAGCAGTACTTC	CASSDLTGTGSEQYF
TRBD1	TRBJ1-2	few	TRBV29-1	TGCAGCGCCCGACAGGGGGCTCAGTATGGCTACACCTTC	CSARQGAQYGYTF
TRBD1	TRBJ2-7	NA	TRBV27	TGTGCCAGCAGTTCACTGACAGGGGACCGGGCTTTGTACTTC	CASSSLTGDRALYF
TRBD1	TRBJ1-2	NA	TRBV10-1	TGCGCCAGCAGTGAGAACAGGGGCGGCTATGGCTACACCTTC	CASSENRGGYGYTF
TRBD2	TRBJ2-1	NA	TRBV2	TGTGCCAGCAGTGTCCATCGACTAGCGGGGGGCAATGAGCAGTTCTTC	CASSVHRLAGGNEQFF
TRBD2	TRBJ2-7	NA	TRBV28	TGTGCCAGCAGGGGACTAGCGGGGGACACCTACGAGCAGTACTTC	CASRGLAGDTYEQYF
TRBD2	TRBJ2-2	NA	TRBV7-9	TGTTCCAGCAGCTTATTTCAGGGACTAACCACCGGGGAGCTGTTTTTT	CSSSLFQGLTTGELFF
TRBD2	TRBJ2-3	NA	TRBV6-5	TGTGCCAGCAGCTTCGGGACTACCTCATTTCAGTATTTT	CASSFGTTSFQYF
TRBD2	TRBJ2-1	NA	TRBV19	TGTGCCAGTAGTATAAGACAACTAGCGGGAGCCAATGAGCAGTTCTTC	CASSIRQLAGANEQFF
NA	TRBJ1-1	NA	TRBV4-1	TGCGCCAGCAGCCTAAAGACGGGGATGAACACTGAAGCTTTCTTT	CASSLKTGMNTEAFF
NA	TRBJ1-5	NA	TRBV30	TGTGCCTGGAGCCCGGAGATATCCAATCAGCCCCAGCATTTT	CAWSPEISNQPQHF
NA	TRBJ1-2	NA	TRBV6-5	TGTGCCGGCGGGATTGGCTACACCTTC	CAGGIGYTF
TRBD1	TRBJ2-2	NA	TRBV27	TGTGCCAGCAGTTATTTCGACAGGGGTACCGGGGAGCTGTTTTTT	CASSYFDRGTGELFF
TRBD1	TRBJ1-2	NA	TRBV5-4	TGTGCCAGCAGCTCTGGGACAGGGCCTGGCTACACCTTC	CASSSGTGPGYTF
TRBD2	TRBJ2-1	NA	TRBV27	TGTGCCAGCAGTCGGGAGGGCCGGTACAATGAGCAGTTCTTC	CASSREGRYNEQFF
NA	TRBJ1-1	NA	TRBV30	TGTGCCTGGAGTGGGCCGGGGACTGAAGCTTTCTTT	CAWSGPGTEAFF
NA	TRBJ1-5	NA	TRBV28	TGTGCCAGCAGTTTATTCGGCAATCAGCCCCAGCATTTT	CASSLFGNQPQHF
NA	TRBJ2-7	NA	TRBV5-1	TGCGCCAGCAGCTCGCCCGGGGAAGGGAGCTCCTACGAGCAGTACTTC	CASSSPGEGSSYEQYF
TRBD2	TRBJ2-7	few	TRBV7-9	TGTGCCAGCAGCTCCGGGACTAGCGGGAGTAGAAGGGACTTC	CASSSGTSGSRRDF
TRBD1	TRBJ1-5	NA	TRBV7-8	TGTGCCAGCAGCTCAACCGGGACAGGGGTGATCAATCAGCCCCAGCATTTT	CASSSTGTGVINQPQHF
TRBD1	TRBJ2-7	NA	TRBV5-5	TGTGCCAGCAGCCGTCAGACAGGGGATGAGCAGTACTTC	CASSRQTGDEQYF
NA	TRBJ2-5	NA	TRBV7-8	TGTGCCAGCAGCTTAGTGCGCGTTCAAGAGACCCAGTACTTC	CASSLVRVQETQYF
NA	TRBJ2-7	once	TRBV7-6	TGTGCCAGCAGCTTAGATCCGGGGGATGGCGAGCAGTACTTC	CASSLDPGDGEQYF
NA	TRBJ2-7	NA	TRBV9	TGTGCCAGCAGCGTAGCTAGCGGAGATGTTCAGGGGGAGCAGTACTTC	CASSVASGDVQGEQYF
TRBD1	TRBJ1-1	NA	TRBV7-9	TGCGCCAGCAGCACCGGACAGGGCAACACTGAAGCTTTCTTT	CASSTGQGNTEAFF
NA	TRBJ2-7	NA	TRBV11-3	TGTGCCAGCAGCTTAGATCCCGGGGACGAGCAGTACTTC	CASSLDPGDEQYF
TRBD1	TRBJ1-1	NA	TRBV10-1	TGCGCCAGCAGTGACCAGACGGGGGGACAGGGGGCTGAAGCTTTCTTT	CASSDQTGGQGAEAFF
NA	TRBJ2-7	NA	TRBV25-1	TGTGCCAGCAGTGAGGACTACGAGCAGTACTTC	CASSEDYEQYF
TRBD2	TRBJ2-7	few	TRBV6-1	TGTGCCAGCAGTGAAAGGCTAGCGGGATGGGAGCAGTACTTC	CASSERLAGWEQYF
NA	TRBJ1-2	NA	TRBV5-4	TGTGCCAGCAGCCCAAACTCAGGGGAACGCTACACCTTC	CASSPNSGERYTF
NA	TRBJ2-7	NA	TRBV10-3	TGTGCCATCAGTGAGTCATTCGGGGGGCCTTACGAGCAGTACTTC	CAISESFGGPYEQYF
TRBD2	TRBJ2-5	NA	TRBV7-2	TGTGCCAGCAGCTCTGGACTAGCGGGCCAAGAGACCCAGTACTTC	CASSSGLAGQETQYF
TRBD1	TRBJ2-6	NA	TRBV30	TGTGCCTGGAGGAGGGGGACAGGGAGCTCTGGGGCCAACGTCCTGACTTTC	CAWRRGTGSSGANVLTF
TRBD2	TRBJ2-1	NA	TRBV7-2	TGTGCCAGCAGCTTAGGGACTAGCGGAGCCAATGAGCAGTTCTTC	CASSLGTSGANEQFF
TRBD2	TRBJ2-5	NA	TRBV5-4	TGTGCCAGCAGCTTGGGTGATAGCGGGGCTTTAGGAACCCAGTACTTC	CASSLGDSGALGTQYF